These 15 T cell receptor beta chains came from one sample sequenced in a study of OX40 agonist ivuxolimab in advanced cancers. The data were produced by immunoSEQ multiplex PCR, yet TCRdb's version contains in-frame clones alone and is incomplete. The sample holds 70,000 or so clones, 88% seen once. Sample: CD4+ or CD8+ T cells sorted from blood, taken in a trial of the OX40 agonist ivuxolimab. These receptors all come from an adult with an advanced solid tumor such as melanoma, head and neck, liver or kidney cancer.

The chain carries TRBV2 and TRBJ1-4; TRBD1 matches at 8 bases. The J segment lost 8 bases and the V segment lost 5 bases, leaving 7 bases of the junction unmatched. Germline-derived CDR1 and CDR2 are SNHLY and FYNNEI. This CDR3 comprises 14 residues. The CDR3 here is CASSKDRGREKLFF. CDR3 sequence (DNA): TGTGCCAGCAGTAAAGACAGGGGCAGAGAAAAACTGTTTTTT. The entire variable domain, with the rest obtained from reference TRBV2 and TRBJ1-4, is as follows: EPEVTQTPSHQVTQMGQEVILRCVPISNHLYFYWYRQILGQKVEFLVSFYNNEISEKSEIFDDQFSVERPDGSNFTLKIRSTKLEDSAMYFCASSKDRGREKLFFGSGTQLSVL.

J is TRBJ1-1 and V is TRBV4-1; tentative D call: TRBD1 (6 bases). V was cut by 0 bases and J by 6 bases, with 17 bases left in between. In germline, CDR1 is MGHRA, CDR2 YSYEKL. The CDR3 is 16 amino acids. The CDR3 spells CASSQEWGGSTPEAFF. For the CDR3, the DNA is TGCGCCAGCAGCCAAGAGTGGGGGGGCTCGACGCCTGAAGCTTTCTTT.

V gene TRBV5-1 combines with J gene TRBJ2-3; a weak D match, TRBD2 (7 bases). Germline V gene sequence: CDR1 SGHRS, CDR2 YFSETQ. The CDR3 spans 16 residues. V gave up 2 bases and J gave up 2 bases, with 15 bases separating them. In DNA form, the CDR3 reads TGCGCCAGCAGCTTTCGAGGGGGGGATTCCACAGATACGCAGTATTTT. It specifies CASSFRGGDSTDTQYF.

This chain uses TRBV6-1 with TRBJ1-5, with D possibly TRBD1 on 6 matching bases. The CDR3 runs 15 residues. Germline V gene data show CDR1 as MNHNS and CDR2 as SASEGT. Trimming left V 3 bases short and J 2 bases short, with 11 bases between. This chain's CDR3 is CASSEWGAGNQPQHF. The CDR3 nucleotides are TGTGCCAGCAGTGAGTGGGGGGCGGGCAATCAGCCCCAGCATTTT.

The V and J genes are TRBV5-8 and TRBJ1-5; 9 nucleotides line up with TRBD1. CDR3 length: 15 amino acids. Germline trimming cut 2 bases from V and 7 bases from J; bases unmatched to any gene: 7. The germline gives CDR1 SGHTS, CDR2 YDEGEE. CDR3 in amino acids: CASSLYGTGSQPQHF. The CDR3 DNA reads as TGTGCCAGCAGCTTATATGGGACAGGGTCCCAGCCCCAGCATTTT.

This clone was detected only once. CDR3 residues: CAWRQQGRETQYF. CDR3 coding DNA: TGTGCCTGGAGACAACAGGGACGAGAGACCCAGTACTTC. The chain couples TRBV30 to TRBJ2-5; possible D gene TRBD1, 6 bases. This CDR3 comprises 13 residues. CDR1 GTSNPN and CDR2 SVGIG come from the germline V gene (reference sequence). Trimming removed 3 bases from V and 4 bases from J, with 12 bases in between.

This chain joins TRBV10-3 and TRBJ1-1; 7 bases match TRBD1. Germline-derived CDR1 and CDR2 are ENHRY and SYGVKD. The CDR3 runs to 13 residues. V was pared by 10 bases and J by 5 bases, with 10 bases of the junction left unmatched. CDR3 nucleotides: TGTGCCACGCAAGACAGGGAGACGACTGAAGCTTTCTTT. Translated: CATQDRETTEAFF.

This chain connects TRBV5-1 to TRBJ1-3, with D possibly TRBD1 on 5 matching bases. V gave up 6 bases and J gave up 1 base, with 14 bases separating them. The CDR3 contains 15 residues. Germline V CDR1 and CDR2: SGHRS, YFSETQ. CDR3 loop: CASTRGEGSGNTIYF. CDR3 nucleotide sequence: TGCGCCAGCACCAGAGGGGAGGGATCTGGAAACACCATATATTTT.

This clone was seen only once. The CDR3 coding sequence is TGCGCCAGCAGCCCTACAGGATGGGGAAATTCACCCCTCCACTTT. This codes for CASSPTGWGNSPLHF. This chain links TRBV5-1 with TRBJ1-6; TRBD1 might be the D (5 bases). With 4 bases removed from V and 7 bases from J, the gap between germline ends came to 15 bases. CDR1 is SGHRS and CDR2 is YFSETQ in the germline V gene. The CDR3 is made up of 15 amino acids.

This clone was seen a single time. The V gene is TRBV5-4, the J gene TRBJ2-7, with 8 bases matching TRBD1. V was pared by 0 bases and J by 6 bases, with 8 bases of the junction left unmatched. The CDR3 covers 15 residues. Germline V CDR1 and CDR2: SGHNT, YYREEE (reference sequence). The CDR3 region is CASSLGPTGVIEQYF. The CDR3 region has the DNA TGTGCCAGCAGCTTGGGACCGACAGGGGTTATCGAGCAGTACTTC. The full variable domain, in which reference TRBV5-4 and TRBJ2-7 provide the parts outside the CDR3, is ETGVTQSPTHLIKTRGQQVTLRCSSQSGHNTVSWYQQALGQGPQFIFQYYREEENGRGNFPPRFSGLQFPNYSSELNVNALELDDSALYLCASSLGPTGVIEQYFGPGTRLTVT.

The chain carries TRBV5-4 and TRBJ2-5, with a tentative D call TRBD2 (6 bases). The CDR3 length is 15 residues. V was clipped by 4 bases and J by 4 bases, with 17 bases between them. Looked up from germline, CDR1 is SGHNT and CDR2 is YYREEE (reference sequence). Written as DNA, the CDR3 is TGTGCCAGCAGCCCCGGGGGTAGCCAGGGAGAGACCCAGTACTTC. Translating it yields CASSPGGSQGETQYF.

This chain connects TRBV6-5 to TRBJ2-7; 7 positions match TRBD2. CDR1 is MNHEY, CDR2 SVGAGI, per germline. V lost 6 bases and J lost 4; bases outside the gene matches: 9. CDR3 length: 14 residues. The CDR3 sequence: CASRLGTGLYEQYF. The CDR3 DNA follows: TGTGCCAGCAGGCTTGGGACGGGACTATACGAGCAGTACTTC.

The chain links TRBV5-6 to TRBJ2-5; D gene ambiguous. The end of the DNA is better explained by TRBJ2-7, so the J call may be wrong. The CDR3 contains 14 residues. From germline, CDR1 is SGHDT and CDR2 YYEEEE. CDR3 DNA: TGTGCCAGCAGCTTGGAGGGAAATCGCTACGAGCAGTACTTC. It codes for CASSLEGNRYEQYF.

The rearrangement joins TRBV11-2 to TRBJ1-1, with D uncertain. Between the trimmed V and J ends, which lost 7 bases and 4 bases, there was a span of 13 bases. The CDR3 consists of 13 residues. Germline CDR1 is SGHAT and CDR2 is FQNNGV. CDR3 loop: CASTSEAGTEAFF. CDR3 nucleotide sequence: TGTGCCAGCACCTCCGAGGCCGGCACTGAAGCTTTCTTT.

The V gene is TRBV6-1, the J gene TRBJ2-3; no clear D gene. Trimming took 1 base from V and 2 from J, leaving 7 bases between them. In germline, CDR1 is MNHNS, CDR2 SASEGT. The CDR3 length is 14 residues. Here the CDR3 reads CASSEGGNTDTQYF. DNA for the CDR3: TGTGCCAGCAGTGAAGGTGGCAACACAGATACGCAGTATTTT.